The rows below give T cell receptor beta chains drawn from one sample of a study of cytomegalovirus exposure and HLA in healthy donors. The table came from immunoSEQ multiplex PCR; TCRdb's copy has only in-frame clones and leaves some out. The sample has 150,000 to 200,000 clones, roughly nine tenths seen once. Material for sequencing was PBMCs. These receptors were collected from a boy between 2 and 15 years old in good health and CMV-seronegative. CDR3s include the opening cysteine and the closing phenylalanine or tryptophan. The order of the fields is V gene, D gene, clone size, J gene, CDR3 DNA, CDR3 protein. A D gene is named only where the DNA matches it firmly. Clone sizes are given selectively: once, few, many, or a class where the clone is expanded.

TRBV7-3	.	.	TRBJ2-2	TGTGCCAGCAGCTTAAGTTCGGTAGCCGACTCCGGGGAGCTGTTTTTT	CASSLSSVADSGELFF
TRBV6-1	TRBD1	.	TRBJ1-5	TGTGCCAGCAGTGCGGCCGGGACAGGCTATCAGCCCCAGCATTTT	CASSAAGTGYQPQHF
TRBV15	.	.	TRBJ1-5	TGTGCCACCAGCAAAGGGGGTGTGAATCAGCCCCAGCATTTT	CATSKGGVNQPQHF
TRBV13	TRBD1	.	TRBJ1-4	TGTGCCAGCAGCTCCCGGGACAGGTTTAATGAAAAACTGTTTTTT	CASSSRDRFNEKLFF
TRBV9	.	.	TRBJ1-1	TGTGCCAGCAGCGTATATGCAGGCAACACTGAAGCTTTCTTT	CASSVYAGNTEAFF
TRBV6-1	TRBD2	once	TRBJ2-7	TGTGCCAGCAGTGATCGGCTAGCGGCCTACGAGCAGTACTTC	CASSDRLAAYEQYF
TRBV27	TRBD1	.	TRBJ2-7	TGTGCCAGCAGCCCGGGACAGGGTGGCCACGAGCAGTACTTC	CASSPGQGGHEQYF
TRBV5-6	TRBD1	.	TRBJ1-2	TGTGCCAGCAGCCTGGGACAGGGAAACTATGGCTACACCTTC	CASSLGQGNYGYTF
TRBV28	TRBD1	.	TRBJ2-1	TGTGCCAGCAGTGCATGGCTCAGGGGGCCGCATGAGCAGTTCTTC	CASSAWLRGPHEQFF
TRBV6-1	TRBD1	.	TRBJ1-6	TGTGCCAGCAGATTGAGACAGGGACTCAATTCACCCCTCCACTTT	CASRLRQGLNSPLHF
TRBV7-3	.	.	TRBJ2-1	TGTGCCAGCAGCCCCCATTTAGGGCTAGCGATGAATGAGCAGTTCTTC	CASSPHLGLAMNEQFF
TRBV7-9	TRBD2	.	TRBJ2-1	TGTGCCAGCAGCCCCGGACTAGCGGGACAGTACAATGAGCAGTTCTTC	CASSPGLAGQYNEQFF
TRBV25-1	TRBD1	.	TRBJ1-6	TGTGCCAGCGTAGGACAGGGCAATTCACCCCTCCACTTT	CASVGQGNSPLHF
TRBV28	.	.	TRBJ1-1	TGTGCCAGCAGTTTCCCCGGGGAGAACACTGAAGCTTTCTTT	CASSFPGENTEAFF
TRBV10-1	.	.	TRBJ2-1	TGCGCCAGCAGTGAGTCAAACTTACCCAATGAGCAGTTCTTC	CASSESNLPNEQFF
TRBV5-1	TRBD1	few	TRBJ2-1	TGCGCCAGCAGCCCCGGGACAGGGGCTTACAATGAGCAGTTCTTC	CASSPGTGAYNEQFF
TRBV28	TRBD2	.	TRBJ2-1	TGTGCCAGCAGTCTCGGGACTAGCGGGAACAATGAGCAGTTCTTC	CASSLGTSGNNEQFF
TRBV27	.	few	TRBJ1-4	TGTGCCAGCCTCGGACAAAATAATGAAAAACTGTTTTTT	CASLGQNNEKLFF
TRBV28	.	.	TRBJ2-3	TGTGCCAGCAGCAATAGCGTCGGAGATACGCAGTATTTT	CASSNSVGDTQYF
TRBV9	.	.	TRBJ2-3	TGTGCCAGCAGCGTCCTAGATAGCACAGATACGCAGTATTTT	CASSVLDSTDTQYF
TRBV5-6	TRBD1	.	TRBJ2-1	TGTGCCAGCAGCCAAATACTGACAGGGGATAATGAGCAGTTCTTC	CASSQILTGDNEQFF
TRBV4-2	TRBD2	.	TRBJ2-3	TGTGCCAGCACCACCTACGTGGCTAGCGGGAAGGTCACAGATACGCAGTATTTT	CASTTYVASGKVTDTQYF
TRBV5-6	TRBD1	.	TRBJ2-1	TGTGCCAGCAGCTTGTTTCCGGTCGTGGACAGGGCGGGCGATGAGCAGTTCTTC	CASSLFPVVDRAGDEQFF
TRBV15	.	few	TRBJ2-6	TGTGCCACCAGCAGAGATCACGGGAGTAACGTCCTGACTTTC	CATSRDHGSNVLTF
TRBV19	.	.	TRBJ2-1	TGTGCCAGTAGGATCGGAGGGCCGGGCAATGAGCAGTTCTTC	CASRIGGPGNEQFF
TRBV27	TRBD2	.	TRBJ2-1	TGTGCCAGCAGTTCCCCGCGACGCGGGGGGGCGGATGAGCAGTTCTTC	CASSSPRRGGADEQFF
TRBV20-1	.	.	TRBJ2-1	TGCAGTGCCGCAAACACCCTTGGGCAGTTCTTC	CSAANTLGQFF
TRBV5-1	.	.	TRBJ2-7	TGCGCCAGCAGCCACCCGGGGAGAGCAGACTACGAGCAGTACTTC	CASSHPGRADYEQYF
TRBV5-6	TRBD1	.	TRBJ1-1	TGTGCCAGCAGCAGTCCCGGGACAGGGCTGAACACTGAAGCTTTCTTT	CASSSPGTGLNTEAFF
TRBV19	TRBD2	.	TRBJ2-7	TGTGCCAGTAGTATAGGGGGAGCGGGAGGAATCCACCGCTACGAGCAGTACTTC	CASSIGGAGGIHRYEQYF
TRBV2	TRBD1	.	TRBJ2-1	TGTGCCAGCAGGGGGGGGACAGGGGAGGATGAGCAGTTCTTC	CASRGGTGEDEQFF
TRBV7-3	.	.	TRBJ2-2	TGTGCCAGCAGCTACATCCCTAGCCTCGATGAGTCCAAGACCGGGGAGCTGTTTTTT	CASSYIPSLDESKTGELFF
TRBV5-8	.	.	TRBJ1-6	TGTGCCAGCAGCTTGGGGGCAGGGGTTAATTCACCCCTCCACTTT	CASSLGAGVNSPLHF
TRBV7-7	TRBD2	.	TRBJ2-3	TGTGCCAGCAGCGGGGAGGGGAGCACAGATACGCAGTATTTT	CASSGEGSTDTQYF
TRBV30	.	.	TRBJ2-3	TGTGCCTGGAGTGGGACAGTCAGCACAGATACGCAGTATTTT	CAWSGTVSTDTQYF
TRBV5-1	TRBD2	.	TRBJ2-7	TGCGCCAGCAGCTTGGGGGCTAGCGGGAGGTACGAGCAGTACTTC	CASSLGASGRYEQYF
TRBV6-1	TRBD2	.	TRBJ2-7	TGTGCCAGCAGTGATACCGAGGGGACTAGCGGATCCTACGAGCAGTACTTC	CASSDTEGTSGSYEQYF